This T cell receptor (beta chain) derives from a study of blood T cell repertoires in COVID-19. As for the study in general: Samples of COVID-19 (acute and convalescent) were obtained from the United States, Italy and Spain. Sources were T cells, B-cell-depleted T cells, or PBMCs; the material itself was cDNA or gDNA.

Seattle's cohort entered during active infection and was followed longitudinally. In the original processing: Reference gene primer amplification yielded estimated nucleated cell counts. Produced via immunoSEQ multiplex PCR; TCRdb's table is partial and in-frame only. V, J and clone size derive from that table, while D and trimming were established from the DNA sequence. The sample includes roughly 160,000 clones, approximately 86% of them seen just once. The V end was cut by 0 bases, the J end by 3 bases, with 13 bases between. Looked up from germline, CDR1 is SGHRS and CDR2 is YFSETQ. The CDR3 spans 17 residues.

The chain uses TRBV5-1 and TRBJ1-6; maybe TRBD1 (6 bases). This TCR was recovered from an elderly man with COVID-19, enrolled during active disease. Sequencing used peripheral blood. The CDR3 is CASSLAPQGVYNSPLHF. Written as DNA, the CDR3 is TGCGCCAGCAGCTTGGCCCCACAGGGAGTCTATAATTCACCCCTCCACTTT. Using reference TRBV5-1 and TRBJ1-6 for the parts outside the CDR3, the full variable domain is KAGVTQTPRYLIKTRGQQVTLSCSPISGHRSVSWYQQTPGQGLQFLFEYFSETQRNKGNFPGRFSGRQFSNSRSEMNVSTLELGDSALYLCASSLAPQGVYNSPLHFGNGTRLTVT.